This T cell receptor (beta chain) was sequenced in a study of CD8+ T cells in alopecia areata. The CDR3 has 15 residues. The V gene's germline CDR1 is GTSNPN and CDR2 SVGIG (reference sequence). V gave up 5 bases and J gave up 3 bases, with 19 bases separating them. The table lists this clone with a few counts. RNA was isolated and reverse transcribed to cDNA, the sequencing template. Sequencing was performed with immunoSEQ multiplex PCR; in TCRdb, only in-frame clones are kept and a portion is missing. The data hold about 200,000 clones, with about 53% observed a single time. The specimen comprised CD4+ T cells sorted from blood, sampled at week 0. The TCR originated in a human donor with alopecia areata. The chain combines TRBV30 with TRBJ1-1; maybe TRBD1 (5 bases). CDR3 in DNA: TGTGCCTGGGGGGCGATTAGGCAGGATTACACTGAAGCTTTCTTT. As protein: CAWGAIRQDYTEAFF.